The clone carrying this T cell receptor (beta chain) has a count of ten or more. The sample is drawn from a study of T cells in Graves' hyperthyroidism and ophthalmopathy. Amplified TCR beta CDR3 regions derived from RNA transcripts. RT-PCR in the first round (using the HTBI primer set) targeted the TCR CDR3. TCRdb itself ran the multiplex PCR reads through MiXCR, one entry per CDR3 protein. This sample has a few hundred thousand distinct CDR3 sequences, with 14% to 15% found just once. Germline-derived CDR1 and CDR2 are LGHDT and YNNKEL (reference sequence). V gave up 5 bases and J gave up 2 bases, with 9 bases separating them. There are 13 residues in the CDR3. Isolation of PBMCs was performed on 9.5 to 10 ml fresh peripheral blood.

Material: blood. The source is a woman in her thirties with Graves' hyperthyroidism. The chain carries TRBV3-1 and TRBJ1-1, with D maybe TRBD1 (6 bases). CDR3 bases: TGTGCCAGCAGCACAGGGATTAACACTGAAGCTTTCTTT. Residues: CASSTGINTEAFF.